The 15 T cell receptor beta chains below come from one sample, sequenced in a study of T cells in narcolepsy. Sequencing used immunoSEQ multiplex PCR; TCRdb keeps in-frame clones, though not all of them. The profile covers 30,000 to 35,000 clones, with 79% appearing a single time and roughly 3.8% taken by the ten largest. Sequencing was performed on memory (CD45RA-) CD4+ T cells from blood. These receptors were taken from a human donor in good health.

The chain has TRBV14 and TRBJ1-1; D is unresolved. This CDR3 spans 13 amino acids. Germline lookup yields CDR1 SGHDN and CDR2 FVKESK. V was trimmed by 0 bases and J by 0 bases, leaving 2 bases between them. Here the CDR3 reads CASSQDLNTEAFF. The DNA of the CDR3 is TGTGCCAGCAGCCAAGATTTGAACACTGAAGCTTTCTTT.

The V call is TRBV5-1, the J call TRBJ1-2; D gene uncertain. The germline V gene has CDR1 SGHRS and CDR2 YFSETQ. V lost 0 bases, J lost 10 bases, and 16 bases lay in between. This CDR3 has 14 amino acids. The CDR3 reads CASSLDPSGRPYTF. CDR3 nucleotide sequence: TGCGCCAGCAGCTTGGACCCTTCCGGCAGACCCTACACCTTC.

This CDR3 is CASSRLADYEQYF. The CDR3 DNA is TGTGCCAGCAGTCGTCTAGCAGACTACGAGCAGTACTTC. This chain uses TRBV6-6 with TRBJ2-7, with D possibly being TRBD2 (5 bases). Trimming shortened V by 5 bases and J by 3 bases, and 11 bases separated the two germline ends. CDR3 length: 13 residues. The V gene's germline CDR1 is MNHNY and CDR2 SVGAGI (reference sequence).

The chain employs TRBV20-1 and TRBJ2-7, with D perhaps TRBD1 (6 bases). V was shortened by 4 bases and J by 8 bases, with 12 bases between the two germline ends. Germline CDR1 DFQATT, CDR2 SNEGSKA (reference sequence). This CDR3 region has 11 residues. The CDR3 is CSATRTEQQYF. CDR3 nucleotide sequence: TGCAGTGCTACTCGGACAGAGCAGCAGTACTTC.

This clone was seen a few times. The rearrangement links TRBV9 to TRBJ1-1; D ambiguous. CDR1 is SGDLS, CDR2 YYNGEE, per germline. This CDR3 spans 13 amino acids. V was trimmed by 0 bases and J by 8 bases, leaving 11 bases between them. CDR3 DNA: TGTGCCAGCAGCGTAGACTCACGGACCGAAGCTTTCTTT. Protein sequence: CASSVDSRTEAFF.

The chain has TRBV27 and TRBJ2-7; the D gene is possibly TRBD2 (7 bases). V was pared by 2 bases and J by 3 bases, with 11 bases between. In germline, CDR1 is MNHEY, CDR2 SMNVEV (reference sequence). CDR3 size: 14 residues. Here the CDR3 DNA reads TGTGCCAGCAGTTTAAGGGGGGGCAGCTACGAGCAGTACTTC. Amino acids: CASSLRGGSYEQYF.

The rearrangement links TRBV6-5 to TRBJ1-1, with TRBD1 as a possible D gene (6 bases). The ends were cut back, 5 bases at V and 11 bases at J, with 15 bases in the middle. Germline CDR1 MNHEY, CDR2 SVGAGI. This CDR3 is built from 12 residues. The DNA of the CDR3 is TGTGCCAGCAGTCGGGACACCCAAGGGGCTTTCTTT. Its translation: CASSRDTQGAFF.

The chain is built from TRBV6-4 and TRBJ1-1, with a possible D match to TRBD1 (5 bases). The CDR3 extends over 14 amino acids. Germline V gene data show CDR1 as MRHNA and CDR2 as SNTAGT. Trimming cost V 5 bases and J 3 bases, with 13 bases left between them. As DNA, the CDR3 is TGTGCCAGCAGTCGACAGTTGGGGGACACTGAAGCTTTCTTT. This gives the protein CASSRQLGDTEAFF.

V gene TRBV19 combines with J gene TRBJ2-3; D remains unclear. In germline, CDR1 is LNHDA, CDR2 SQIVND (reference sequence). The CDR3 runs to 11 residues. V was cut by 4 bases and J by 4 bases, with 3 bases left in between. This CDR3 is CASSKADTQYF. CDR3 nucleotide sequence: TGTGCCAGTAGTAAGGCAGATACGCAGTATTTT.

The gene calls are TRBV9 and TRBJ2-3; 7 bases agree with TRBD1. This CDR3 is 14 amino acids long. V lost 4 bases and J lost 1; bases outside the gene matches: 3. Germline V lookup: CDR1 SGDLS, CDR2 YYNGEE. CDR3 bases: TGTGCCAGCAGCCCAAGGGGGCGCACAGATACGCAGTATTTT. Translated: CASSPRGRTDTQYF.

The J gene is TRBJ1-1, the V gene TRBV11-2, with D perhaps matching TRBD1 (5 bases). Trimming shortened V by 2 bases and J by 0 bases, and 13 bases separated the two germline ends. This CDR3 comprises 16 residues. Germline assignment: CDR1 SGHAT and CDR2 FQNNGV. The CDR3 DNA is TGTGCCAGCAGCTTATCGGGACGGGGGATGAACACTGAAGCTTTCTTT. It translates to CASSLSGRGMNTEAFF.

The chain recombines TRBV7-8 with TRBJ2-7, with D possibly being TRBD2 (6 bases). The CDR3 consists of 15 residues. The germline gives CDR1 SGHVS, CDR2 FQNEAQ. Trimming stripped 5 bases from V and 2 bases from J, with 16 bases between. This CDR3 reads CASSLGTLDAYEQYF. CDR3 nucleotides: TGTGCCAGCAGCCTCGGGACTCTCGACGCCTACGAGCAGTACTTC.

The rearrangement joins TRBV6-1 to TRBJ1-5; the match to TRBD1 covers 7 bases. The V and J ends lost 6 bases and 5 bases, in that order; junction bases with no gene match: 7. CDR1 is MNHNS and CDR2 is SASEGT in the germline V gene. This CDR3 is 14 amino acids long. The CDR3 DNA reads as TGTGCCAGCAGAGAGGGACAGAAACATCAGCCCCAGCATTTT. This encodes CASREGQKHQPQHF.

This chain connects TRBV7-8 to TRBJ2-7, with 9 bases lining up with TRBD1. The V segment lost 2 bases and the J segment 3 bases; nucleotides outside the gene matches: 5. CDR3 length: 15 amino acids. Germline-derived CDR1 and CDR2 are SGHVS and FQNEAQ. Written as DNA, the CDR3 is TGTGCCAGCAGCTTAAGGACAGGGGCTCACTACGAGCAGTACTTC. Its translation is CASSLRTGAHYEQYF.

The chain links TRBV7-2 to TRBJ1-3; D call uncertain. The length of the CDR3 is 14 residues. Germline CDR1 and CDR2: SGHTA and FQGNSA. Between the trimmed V and J ends, which lost 8 bases and 0 bases, there was a span of 11 bases. The CDR3 region is CASLTRISGNTIYF. The CDR3 nucleotides are TGTGCCAGCCTTACAAGAATCTCTGGAAACACCATATATTTT.